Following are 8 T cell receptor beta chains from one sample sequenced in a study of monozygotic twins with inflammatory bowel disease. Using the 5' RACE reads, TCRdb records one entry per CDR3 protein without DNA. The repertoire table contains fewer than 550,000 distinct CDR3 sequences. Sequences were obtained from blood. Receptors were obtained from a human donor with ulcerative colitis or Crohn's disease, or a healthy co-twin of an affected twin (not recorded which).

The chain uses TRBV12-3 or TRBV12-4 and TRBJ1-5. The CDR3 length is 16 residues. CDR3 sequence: CASSTSSGRLDQPQHF.

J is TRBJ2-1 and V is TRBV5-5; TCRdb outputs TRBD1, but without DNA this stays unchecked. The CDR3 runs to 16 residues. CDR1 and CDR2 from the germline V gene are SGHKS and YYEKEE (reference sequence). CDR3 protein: CASSGPGTGAYNEQFF. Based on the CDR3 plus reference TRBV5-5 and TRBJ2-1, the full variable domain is DAGVTQSPTHLIKTRGQQVTLRCSPISGHKSVSWYQQVLGQGPQFIFQYYEKEERGRGNFPDRFSARQFPNYSSELNVNALLLGDSALYLCASSGPGTGAYNEQFFGPGTRLTVL.

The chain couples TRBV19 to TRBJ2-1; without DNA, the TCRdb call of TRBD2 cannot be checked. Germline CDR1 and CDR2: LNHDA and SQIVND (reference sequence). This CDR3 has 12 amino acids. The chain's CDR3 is CASSRLVGEQFF.

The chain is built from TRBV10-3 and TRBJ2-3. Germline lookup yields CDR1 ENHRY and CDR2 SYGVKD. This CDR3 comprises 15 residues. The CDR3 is CATRPGAASTDTQYF.

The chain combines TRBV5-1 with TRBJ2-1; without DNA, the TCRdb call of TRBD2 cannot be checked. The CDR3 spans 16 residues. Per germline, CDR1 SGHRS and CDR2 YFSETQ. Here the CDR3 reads CASSLVPSALYNEQFF.

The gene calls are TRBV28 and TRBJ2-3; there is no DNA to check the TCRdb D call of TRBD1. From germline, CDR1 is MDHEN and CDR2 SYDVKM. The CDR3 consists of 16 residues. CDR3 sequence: CASRRSGGAQADTQYF.

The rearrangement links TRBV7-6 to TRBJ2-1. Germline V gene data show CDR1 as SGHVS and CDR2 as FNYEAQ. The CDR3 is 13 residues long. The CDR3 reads CASSLADWNEQFF.

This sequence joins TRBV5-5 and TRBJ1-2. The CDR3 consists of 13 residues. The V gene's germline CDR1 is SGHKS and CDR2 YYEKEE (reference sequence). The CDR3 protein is CASSLSQLHGYTF.